What follows are 6 T cell receptor beta chains derived from one specimen sequenced in a study of T-cell memory formation after mild COVID-19. Each CDR3 protein is one row after TCRdb ran MiXCR on the 5' RACE reads. The table has fewer than 400,000 distinct CDR3 sequences, approximately 16% seen once. Sequenced input: PBMCs or a T cell subset sorted from them (not recorded which). These receptors were obtained from a man younger than 30 who had mild COVID-19 (a few samples of this study predate the infection). Cell type and time point are not known.

Only a few counts were recorded for this clonotype. The V and J genes are TRBV9 and TRBJ2-5; TRBD2 matches at 9 bases. J was trimmed by 3 bases and V by 3 bases; bases with no gene match: 3. Germline CDR1 is SGDLS and CDR2 is YYNGEE. The CDR3 runs to 14 residues. The DNA for the CDR3 is TGTGCCAGCAGCGGGTCTAGCGGGGAAGAGACCCAGTACTTC. Protein product: CASSGSSGEETQYF. The full variable domain, its missing parts supplied by reference TRBV9 and TRBJ2-5, is DSGVTQTPKHLITATGQRVTLRCSPRSGDLSVYWYQQSLDQGLQFLIQYYNGEERAKGNILERFSAQQFPDLHSELNLSSLELGDSALYFCASSGSSGEETQYFGPGTRLLVL.

This clonotype was recorded a few times. The rearrangement links TRBV7-2 to TRBJ1-6; tentative D call: TRBD1 (6 bases). Per germline, CDR1 SGHTA and CDR2 FQGNSA. The CDR3 has 18 amino acids. Trimming pared 5 bases from V and 7 bases from J, leaving 24 bases between. The CDR3 DNA reads TGTGCCAGCAGCCGTACCAGGGGAGGCCCCTTGGGGAATTCACCCCTCCACTTT. This sequence encodes CASSRTRGGPLGNSPLHF.

The chain combines TRBV7-9 with TRBJ1-1, with 11 bases identical to TRBD1. Per germline, CDR1 SEHNR and CDR2 FQNEAQ (reference sequence). Germline trimming cut 5 bases from V and 6 bases from J; bases unmatched to any gene: 8. CDR3 size: 15 residues. This CDR3 reads CASSPTGQGEAEAFF. The DNA of the CDR3 is TGTGCCAGCAGCCCGACGGGACAGGGGGAGGCTGAAGCTTTCTTT.

This clonotype was recorded a few times. The chain links TRBV30 to TRBJ2-2, with TRBD1 identical over 8 bases. J was trimmed by 3 bases and V by 2 bases; bases with no gene match: 5. The CDR3 has 15 amino acids. Germline lookup yields CDR1 GTSNPN and CDR2 SVGIG (reference sequence). CDR3 residues: CAWSPGQGYTGELFF. CDR3 DNA: TGTGCCTGGAGTCCCGGACAGGGATACACCGGGGAGCTGTTTTTT. Filled out from reference TRBV30 and TRBJ2-2, the complete variable domain reads SQTIHQWPATLVQPVGSPLSLECTVEGTSNPNLYWYRQAAGRGLQLLFYSVGIGQISSEVPQNLSASRPQDRQFILSSKKLLLSDSGFYLCAWSPGQGYTGELFFGEGSRLTVL.

This clonotype was observed a handful of times. V usage is TRBV6-2 or TRBV6-3 and J usage is TRBJ2-7; D is ambiguous. This CDR3 comprises 14 residues. The germline V gene has CDR1 MNHEY and CDR2 SVGEGT. Trimming took off 2 bases at V and 6 bases at J, with 14 bases between the two ends. CDR3 loop: CASSYTSNPREQYV. The DNA of the CDR3 is TGTGCCAGCAGTTACACGAGTAACCCCCGCGAGCAGTACGTC.

CDR3 protein: CASSFEGTYEQYF. In DNA form, the CDR3 reads TGTGCCAGCAGCTTCGAAGGCACCTACGAGCAGTACTTC. The V and J genes are TRBV7-2 and TRBJ2-7, with D unclear. This CDR3 contains 13 residues. Germline CDR1 and CDR2: SGHTA and FQGNSA. Deletions cut 3 bases from V and 2 bases from J, with 8 bases between.